This entry lists 4 T cell receptor beta chains sequenced from one sample in a study of T cell responses to AZD1222 COVID-19 vaccine. TCRdb's copy holds only in-frame clones and misses some; the assay was immunoSEQ multiplex PCR. The sample comprises about 100,000 clones, around nine tenths of which are singletons, and 3.3% rests with the top ten. The material was peripheral blood, obtained on day 0 of AZD1222 vaccination. These receptors were obtained from an adult in good health.

The chain combines TRBV28 with TRBJ2-3, with 10 bases fitting TRBD2. The V and J ends lost 8 bases and 2 bases, in that order; junction bases with no gene match: 7. This CDR3 has 15 residues. The V gene's germline CDR1 is MDHEN and CDR2 SYDVKM. CDR3 bases: TGTGCCAGCCGTAAACTAGCGGGGCCCACAGATACGCAGTATTTT. Its protein is CASRKLAGPTDTQYF. Drawing the rest from reference TRBV28 and TRBJ2-3, the complete variable domain is DVKVTQSSRYLVKRTGEKVFLECVQDMDHENMFWYRQDPGLGLRLIYFSYDVKMKEKGDIPEGYSVSREKKERFSLILESASTNQTSMYLCASRKLAGPTDTQYFGPGTRLTVL.

For this clone: One junction end disagrees with the germline gene, perhaps due to a read error. The chain carries TRBV7-2 and TRBJ2-4; the D is unclear. The CDR3 is made up of 15 amino acids. CDR1 is SGHTA and CDR2 is FQGNSA in the germline V gene. The CDR3 sequence is CASSPRPQARNIQYF. CDR3 DNA sequence: TGTGCCAGCAGCCCCCGGCCCCAGGCCAGAAACATTCAGTACTTC. The variable domain in full, with the rest retrieved from reference TRBV7-2 and TRBJ2-4, is GAGVSQSPSNKVTEKGKDVELRCDPISGHTALYWYRQSLGQGLEFLIYFQGNSAPDKSGLPSDRFSAERTGGSVSTLTIQRTQQEDSAVYLCASSPRPQARNIQYFGAGTRLSVL.

The chain employs TRBV6-6 and TRBJ1-2, with TRBD1 as a possible D gene (5 bases). Trimming removed 0 bases at V and 8 bases at J, with 13 bases between. The germline gives CDR1 MNHNY, CDR2 SVGAGI (reference sequence). This CDR3 contains 14 residues. The CDR3 DNA sequence: TGTGCCAGCAGTTACTCGACCAGGGCCAACGGCTACACCTTC. Translated: CASSYSTRANGYTF.

The chain uses TRBV11-2 and TRBJ1-1, with TRBD1 matching over 8 bases. The CDR3 extends over 14 amino acids. Trimming removed 4 bases from V and 4 bases from J; junction bases left unmatched: 5. CDR1 and CDR2 from the germline V gene are SGHAT and FQNNGV. The CDR3 bases are TGTGCCAGCAGCTCGGACAGGGAGGGCACTGAAGCTTTCTTT. Translation gives CASSSDREGTEAFF.